Given below is one T cell receptor (beta chain) in context. The antigen is undetermined. One end of the junction is discordant with germline, which a read error may explain. This record belongs to a study of blood T cells in healthy people across ages. PCR was performed a second time for about 7 to 11 cycles using a sample-barcoded 5' primer and a J-beta primer mix. TCRdb analysed the 5' RACE reads with MiXCR anew, one entry per CDR3 protein. The profile covers about 1,500,000 distinct CDR3 sequences, with about 40% appearing a single time and 7% to 9% taken by the ten largest. The study's findings and limits: Naive CD4+ cells and diversity were both higher in long-lived donors than in aged donors. Expanded clonotype changes were possibly confounded by unknown donor CMV status.

The clonotype originates from a woman aged 18-30 years in good health. The sequencing input was blood.

CDR3 DNA sequence: TGTACCAGCAGCTTGGGGTTTTTCTCCTACGAGCAGTACTTC. Translation: CTSSLGFFSYEQYF. This chain uses TRBV11-2 with TRBJ2-7; unclear D gene. Germline V gene sequence: CDR1 SGHAT, CDR2 FQNNGV. This CDR3 has 14 amino acids.